In its sample, the clone carrying this T cell receptor beta chain was seen a few times. Its antigen is currently unknown. The sample comes from a study of Ad26.COV2.S vaccination and SARS-CoV-2 variants. Across the study: Of the COV1001 trial arms, the Ad26.COV2.S arm included the donor. Intramuscular Ad26.COV2.S at 5x10^10 or 1x10^11 viral particles.

The table came from immunoSEQ multiplex PCR; TCRdb's copy has only in-frame clones and leaves some out. The table has about 350,000 clones, about 87% seen once; the top ten hold about 6.4%. This sample's treatment: roughly 20 received Ad26.COV2.S at low or high dose, single or two shots; about 5 received placebo; per-sample allocation not given. Samples analyzed were those drawn on day 63 after the first vaccine or placebo injection. Regarding the study as a whole: Across vaccine and placebo recipients, the breadth of non-spike TCRs was similar.

The CDR3 loop spans 14 amino acids. V was clipped by 3 bases and J by 5 bases, with 11 bases between them. The germline V gene encodes CDR1 MNHEY and CDR2 SVGEGT. Material: peripheral blood, obtained in a trial of Ad26.COV2.S vaccine versus placebo. The clonotype comes from a person aged 18-65 years who received the Ad26.COV2.S COVID-19 vaccine or a placebo. The chain employs TRBV6-2 or TRBV6-3 and TRBJ1-5; no clear D. The CDR3 region is CASSYGSSHQPQHF. In nucleotides, the CDR3 is TGTGCCAGCAGTTATGGTTCCTCCCATCAGCCCCAGCATTTT.